This T cell receptor beta chain derives from a study of cytomegalovirus exposure and HLA in healthy donors. General observations from the study: At a 0.05 false discovery rate, a later analysis found about 17,000 TCR beta sequences to be associated with HLA alleles. The study found most TCR sequences rare, yet found some public TCRs in many donors.

The donors, nominally healthy at sampling, likely had unrecorded immune exposures. Regarding this clone: Its target is not known.

This PCR relied on a set of 60 Vbeta primers and 13 Jbeta primers. Clones were read by immunoSEQ multiplex PCR, and TCRdb kept only the in-frame ones, dropping some. This table holds roughly 110,000 clones, approximately 81% found once. The germline V gene encodes CDR1 MGHRA and CDR2 YSYEKL. V lost 1 base, J lost 6 bases, and 16 bases lay in between. The CDR3 is made up of 15 amino acids. This sequence was found in a man aged 25 to 40 in good health and CMV-seronegative. Sequenced input: PBMCs. This chain connects TRBV4-1 to TRBJ2-7; maybe TRBD2 (5 bases). This CDR3 is CASSQASAGTGEQYF. CDR3 DNA: TGCGCCAGCAGCCAAGCTTCCGCGGGTACCGGCGAGCAGTACTTC.